The 17 T cell receptor beta chains below come from one sample, sequenced in a study of regulatory T cells in long-lasting Graves disease. This sample's time point: newly diagnosed GD, antithyroid drugs for less than 3 months. Preparation of the TCR library used RNA extracted from PBMCs. According to the study, TCR beta libraries were built with iRepertoire HTBI primers and CDR3-region Arm-PCR. In TCRdb, the multiplex PCR reads were re-called with MiXCR into one record per CDR3 protein. This table has around 500,000 distinct CDR3 sequences, 13% appearing once. In addition, the sample was reused for a study of T cells in Graves' hyperthyroidism and ophthalmopathy.

The sequencing here drew on peripheral blood mononuclear cells (PBMCs), taken at new diagnosis, from a patient treated with antithyroid drugs. Receptors were obtained from a man aged 25 to 45 with Graves disease.

V and J are TRBV5-1 and TRBJ1-5, with 8 bases that match TRBD1. The V gene's germline CDR1 is SGHRS and CDR2 YFSETQ. The length of the CDR3 is 15 residues. V lost 4 bases and J lost 5; bases outside the gene matches: 8. The CDR3 loop is CASSAGGQAYQPQHF. The CDR3 coding sequence is TGCGCCAGCAGCGCGGGGGGACAGGCCTATCAGCCCCAGCATTTT.

This rearrangement joins TRBV19 to TRBJ2-5, with TRBD1 identical over 9 bases. The V segment lost 5 bases and the J segment 5 bases; nucleotides outside the gene matches: 6. The germline V gene encodes CDR1 LNHDA and CDR2 SQIVND (reference sequence). CDR3 size: 14 residues. The CDR3 region has the DNA TGTGCCAGTAGTCCGGGACAGGGAGGCGAGACCCAGTACTTC. Translation: CASSPGQGGETQYF.

This clonotype was seen a handful of times. The chain has TRBV6-4 and TRBJ2-1, with 9 bases fitting TRBD1. This CDR3 is 15 amino acids long. Germline CDR1 reads MRHNA; CDR2 reads SNTAGT. After removal of 5 bases from V and 3 bases from J, the junction contained 5 bases not matched to a gene. The CDR3 sequence is CASSHRDRDYNEQFF. The CDR3 coding sequence is TGTGCCAGCAGTCACAGGGACAGGGACTACAATGAGCAGTTCTTC.

This clonotype was recorded a few times. The chain couples TRBV20-1 to TRBJ2-2, with D perhaps matching TRBD2 (7 bases). Germline V gives CDR1 DFQATT, CDR2 SNEGSKA (reference sequence). Trimming left V 6 bases short and J 2 bases short, with 13 bases between. The CDR3 consists of 14 residues. This chain's CDR3 is CSAARGGNTGELFF. The CDR3 coding sequence is TGCAGTGCCGCGAGGGGGGGAAACACCGGGGAGCTGTTTTTT.

On this clonotype: A much larger clone is a single base away; this may be a read error. The V gene is TRBV2, the J gene TRBJ2-7, with 7 bases that match TRBD1. Germline V CDR1 and CDR2: SNHLY, FYNNEI. The CDR3 loop spans 10 amino acids. DNA of the CDR3: TGTGCCAGAGGACAGGACGAGCAGCACTTC. Residues: CARGQDEQHF.

DNA for the CDR3: TGCGCCAGCAGCTTGTCGACAGGGGGCCGGGACGAGCAGTACTTC. Amino acids: CASSLSTGGRDEQYF. The V and J genes are TRBV5-1 and TRBJ2-7; TRBD1 aligns across 10 bases. There are 15 residues in the CDR3. The V gene end was trimmed by 1 base and the J gene end by 5 bases; junction bases not matched to a gene: 6. The germline V gene encodes CDR1 SGHRS and CDR2 YFSETQ.

This clonotype has a count of ten or more. This chain connects TRBV7-3 to TRBJ2-1; 7 bases line up with TRBD2. This CDR3 region has 15 residues. The V segment lost 2 bases and the J segment 4 bases; nucleotides outside the gene matches: 5. Germline lookup yields CDR1 SGHTA and CDR2 FQGTGA. CDR3 in amino acids: CASSLEGGGYNEQFF. The CDR3, as DNA: TGTGCCAGCAGCTTAGAAGGCGGGGGATACAATGAGCAGTTCTTC.

The chain employs TRBV7-3 and TRBJ2-1; TRBD2 agrees at 7 bases. The CDR3 covers 15 residues. Per germline, CDR1 SGHTA and CDR2 FQGTGA. V lost 4 bases to trimming and J lost 1 base; unmatched junction nucleotides: 4. The CDR3 spells CASSSQAGSYNEQFF. The CDR3, as DNA: TGTGCCAGCAGCTCTCAAGCGGGATCCTACAATGAGCAGTTCTTC.

The rearrangement links TRBV6-1 to TRBJ1-1; D is ambiguous. Trimming took 6 bases from V and 1 from J, leaving 9 bases between them. The CDR3 consists of 13 residues. CDR1 and CDR2 from the germline V gene are MNHNS and SASEGT. The CDR3 region has the DNA TGTGCCAGCAGGGAAACATGGAACACTGAAGCTTTCTTT. Protein product: CASRETWNTEAFF.

This clonotype was detected ten times or more. The V gene is TRBV6-1, the J gene TRBJ1-4, with 7 bases identical to TRBD1. Trimming at V came to 8 bases and at J to 10 bases, leaving 7 bases not matched to a gene. Germline V gene sequence: CDR1 MNHNS, CDR2 SASEGT. CDR3 length: 12 amino acids. CDR3 amino acids: CASQGGFGKLFF. The DNA of the CDR3 is TGTGCCAGCCAGGGGGGGTTCGGAAAACTGTTTTTT.

This clonotype was found many times. At one boundary the junction diverges from the germline segment, which might be a read error. V is TRBV4-1 and J is TRBJ2-1; TRBD2 aligns across 8 bases. This CDR3 has 16 residues. CDR1 is MGHRA and CDR2 is YSYEKL in the germline V gene. For the CDR3, the DNA is TGTGCCAGCAGCCAAGAAGGCCCGGGGGGGGTTCGGGAGCAGTTCTTC. Its protein product is CASSQEGPGGVREQFF.

This clonotype was found many times. The genes are TRBV18 and TRBJ1-1; 7 nucleotides match TRBD1. CDR1 KGHSH and CDR2 LQKENI come from the germline V gene. CDR3 length: 14 amino acids. The trim removed 5 bases at V and 6 bases at J, leaving 9 bases unmatched. The CDR3 DNA sequence: TGTGCCAGCTCAACTACAGGGGCCTTCTCTGAAGCTTTCTTT. Its protein is CASSTTGAFSEAFF.

This clonotype was recorded many times. The genes are TRBV27 and TRBJ1-2, with D unclear. The CDR3 has 16 amino acids. Trimming took off 5 bases at V and 3 bases at J, with 19 bases between the two ends. Germline values: CDR1 MNHEY, CDR2 SMNVEV (reference sequence). The CDR3 loop is CASSLFVGKPHYGYTF. Written as DNA, the CDR3 is TGTGCCAGCAGTCTGTTTGTTGGGAAACCCCACTATGGCTACACCTTC.

The chain has TRBV6-1 and TRBJ1-5, with D tentatively TRBD1 (5 bases). Between the trimmed V and J ends, which lost 1 base and 0 bases, there was a span of 19 bases. Germline V gene sequence: CDR1 MNHNS, CDR2 SASEGT. This CDR3 region has 19 residues. The CDR3 here is CASSEGGQGALYSNQPQHF. For the CDR3, the DNA is TGTGCCAGCAGTGAAGGGGGCCAGGGAGCCCTTTATAGCAATCAGCCCCAGCATTTT.

The table lists this clonotype with a few counts. J is TRBJ2-7 and V is TRBV19, with a tentative D call TRBD1 (6 bases). The CDR3 runs to 15 residues. CDR1 LNHDA and CDR2 SQIVND come from the germline V gene (reference sequence). Trimming pared 1 base from V and 0 bases from J, leaving 10 bases between. CDR3 protein: CASSIGGQSSYEQYF. As DNA, the CDR3 is TGTGCCAGTAGTATAGGTGGACAGAGCTCCTACGAGCAGTACTTC.

The rearrangement uses TRBV6-1 and TRBJ2-1; a weak D match, TRBD2 (5 bases). The CDR3 sequence is 15 residues long. Germline V lookup: CDR1 MNHNS, CDR2 SASEGT. V was pared by 6 bases and J by 4 bases, with 16 bases between. CDR3 amino acids: CASRHGGSTYNEQFF. Here the CDR3 DNA reads TGTGCCAGCAGACATGGAGGTTCCACTTACAATGAGCAGTTCTTC.

A remark on this clonotype: As the CDR3 is not closed by the conserved phenylalanine or tryptophan, this likely results from a read error. V gene TRBV12-3 or TRBV12-4 combines with J gene TRBJ2-5; 8 bases are a match to TRBD2. V was clipped by 4 bases and J by 3 bases; unmatched bases: 4. This CDR3 region has 14 residues. The CDR3 here is CASSSPGGKETQYL. CDR3 in DNA: TGTGCCAGCAGTTCCCCGGGGGGGAAAGAGACCCAGTACCTC.